This entry concerns a single TCR beta chain. Its matching antigen is unknown. Per the germline V gene, CDR1 is SGHTA and CDR2 is FQGNSA. CDR3 length: 16 amino acids. V shed 5 bases and J 6 bases; nucleotides not matched to a gene: 12. This specimen comes from a study of OX40 agonist ivuxolimab in advanced cancers. Regarding the study as a whole: CD8+ T cells showed, on average, more clonal expansion than CD4+ cells.

Sequencing used immunoSEQ multiplex PCR; TCRdb keeps in-frame clones, though not all of them. Of about 64,000 clones in the sample, roughly 82% were seen once. The chain is built from TRBV7-2 and TRBJ2-2; TRBD1 agrees at 7 bases. Sequencing was performed on CD4+ or CD8+ T cells sorted from blood, taken in a trial of the OX40 agonist ivuxolimab. This TCR was sampled from an adult with an advanced solid tumor such as melanoma, head and neck, liver or kidney cancer. This CDR3 is CASSPGTVAVAGELFF. The CDR3 coding sequence is TGTGCCAGCAGCCCGGGGACAGTGGCCGTCGCCGGGGAGCTGTTTTTT. Together with reference TRBV7-2 and TRBJ2-2, the CDR3 gives the full variable domain: GAGVSQSPSNKVTEKGKDVELRCDPISGHTALYWYRQSLGQGLEFLIYFQGNSAPDKSGLPSDRFSAERTGGSVSTLTIQRTQQEDSAVYLCASSPGTVAVAGELFFGEGSRLTVL.